This TCR beta chain came from a study of shared clonotypes between healthy human individuals. For the study at large: Three plates were used per donor for CD4 naive, three for CD4 memory, two for CD8 naive and one for CD8 memory. Findings and caveats of the study: Generation probabilities were higher for clonotypes shared across all four sorted-subset donors than for unshared ones.

With regard to this clone: Its antigen is not identified.

The assay used deep level. Replicate sorted-subset PCRs were loaded with 150 to 200 ng DNA, 31,000 or so T cell genomes. Measured with immunoSEQ multiplex PCR; TCRdb has only the in-frame clones, and not every one. This table has fewer than 3 million clones, 85% to 95% appearing once. The germline CDR1 and CDR2 sequences are SGHAT and FQNNGV. The CDR3 length is 14 residues. The germline V and J ends were trimmed by 5 bases and 5 bases, with 13 bases remaining between them. J is TRBJ1-5 and V is TRBV11-2, with a weak D call TRBD1 (5 bases). The sample comprised naive CD4+ T cells from PBMCs. Described subset: CD45RA+ positively selected. This sequence originates from a man aged 18 to 30 in good health. Some clones in this sample may be carry-over from other donors' samples. This chain's CDR3 is CASSQGPLHQPQHF. CDR3 DNA sequence: TGTGCCAGCAGCCAGGGACCGCTTCATCAGCCCCAGCATTTT.